The rows below give T cell receptor beta chains drawn from one sample of a study of shared clonotypes between healthy human individuals. Clones were read by immunoSEQ multiplex PCR, and TCRdb kept only the in-frame ones, dropping some. Of approximately 500,000 clones listed, 79% are singletons. The sequenced sample consisted of PBMCs. These receptors originate from a middle-aged woman in good health. Some clones in this sample may be carry-over from other donors' samples. Each CDR3 is given with its conserved first and last residue. D genes are given only for firm matches. Not every row has a clone size; where given, it reads once, few, many or a size class.

j_call,d_call,v_call,clone_size,cdr3_nt,cdr3_aa
TRBJ2-7,-,TRBV5-6,-,TGTGCCAGCAGCTTGGAGTCAGGGGTTCCCTACGAGCAGTACTTC,CASSLESGVPYEQYF
TRBJ1-4,TRBD1,TRBV6-5,-,TGTGCCAGCAGTTCCCCACGGACAGGGATTGGTGGAAAACTGTTTTTT,CASSSPRTGIGGKLFF
TRBJ1-2,-,TRBV2,-,TGTGCCAGCAGTGAAAATGGTCGGGGAGGGACTTATGGCTACACCTTC,CASSENGRGGTYGYTF
TRBJ2-3,TRBD2,TRBV13,-,TGTGCCAGCAGCTCGGTGCCGGGACTAGCGGGTTCCCGGGCTAGCACAGATACGCAGTATTTT,CASSSVPGLAGSRASTDTQYF
TRBJ2-1,TRBD2,TRBV6-1,once,TGTGCCAGCAGTGCCCCGGGAGGGCCCTACAATGAGCAGTTCTTC,CASSAPGGPYNEQFF
TRBJ2-3,-,TRBV5-8,-,TGTGCCAGCAGCTTAAGACAGAGCACAGATACGCAGTATTTT,CASSLRQSTDTQYF
TRBJ2-7,-,TRBV7-2,once,TGTGCCAGCAGCCCCCCAGCGTACTACGAGCAGTACTTC,CASSPPAYYEQYF
TRBJ2-5,-,TRBV7-2,-,TGTGCCAGCAGCTTAGTGGGTCTCGCTATCCAAGAGACCCAGTACTTC,CASSLVGLAIQETQYF
TRBJ2-1,-,TRBV9,-,TGTGCCAGCAGCGTAGCTCCTTCGGCCTCCTACAATGAGCAGTTCTTC,CASSVAPSASYNEQFF
TRBJ1-1,-,TRBV6-5,-,TGTGCCAGCAGTTACAATCGAGGCACTGAAGCTTTCTTT,CASSYNRGTEAFF
TRBJ2-3,-,TRBV28,-,TGTGCCAGCAGTCTAAACACGGATACGCAGTATTTT,CASSLNTDTQYF
TRBJ2-7,-,TRBV28,-,TGTGCCAGCAGTCCCGCTTACGAGCAGTACTTC,CASSPAYEQYF
TRBJ2-1,-,TRBV9,once,TGTGCCAGCAGCGTAGTAACAGATAACAATGAGCAGTTCTTC,CASSVVTDNNEQFF
TRBJ1-2,-,TRBV6-5,-,TGTGCCTCAACCGGGGATAACTATGGCTACACCTTC,CASTGDNYGYTF
TRBJ1-2,TRBD1,TRBV7-8,-,TGTGCCAGCAGCCTTCGACAGGGTCATGGCTACACCTTC,CASSLRQGHGYTF
TRBJ2-1,-,TRBV7-2,-,TGTGCCAGCAGCTTCAACAGGGCTGCCTACAATGAGCAGTTCTTC,CASSFNRAAYNEQFF
TRBJ2-1,-,TRBV28,-,TGTGCCAGCAGTTTTGGGGGATCCTACAATGAGCAGTTCTTC,CASSFGGSYNEQFF
TRBJ2-7,TRBD1,TRBV6-1,-,TGTGCCAGCAGTGAACTCGGGACAGGCGTTTACGAGCAGTACTTC,CASSELGTGVYEQYF
TRBJ2-6,-,TRBV21-1,once,TGTGCCAGCAGCCCATCGCAGGGGGGACAGGGAATAGAGTCCACCGGGGCCAACGTCCTGACTTTC,CASSPSQGGQGIESTGANVLTF
TRBJ1-4,-,TRBV2,-,TGTGCCAGCAGGACGACTCCTTGGGGACTGTTTTTT,CASRTTPWGLFF
TRBJ2-1,TRBD1,TRBV6-5,-,TGTGCCAGCAGTTCCCCTCGGGACAGGGGGCTCAATGAGCAGTTCTTC,CASSSPRDRGLNEQFF
TRBJ2-7,-,TRBV28,many,TGTGCCAGCAGTTTACAGGGAACGAGGTCCTACGAGCAGTACTTC,CASSLQGTRSYEQYF
TRBJ2-5,-,TRBV5-4,-,TGTGCCAGCAGCTCACGCGGCGGACAAGAGACCCAGTACTTC,CASSSRGGQETQYF
TRBJ2-2,TRBD2,TRBV18,-,TGTGCCAGCTCACTCGCTAGCGGCACCGGGGAGCTGTTTTTT,CASSLASGTGELFF
TRBJ2-1,TRBD2,TRBV4-2,-,TGTGCCAGCAGCTTTAGCGGGAATGAGCAGTTCTTC,CASSFSGNEQFF
TRBJ1-2,TRBD1,TRBV5-6,few,TGTGCCAGCAGCTTGGGTCCCGGGACAGACTATGGCTACACCTTC,CASSLGPGTDYGYTF
TRBJ2-1,TRBD2,TRBV14,-,TGTGCCAGCAGCCAGGAGCGGGGTTTAGGGCAGTTCTTC,CASSQERGLGQFF
TRBJ2-1,TRBD2,TRBV12-5,-,TGTGCTAGTGGTTTGGAGGGACTAGCGAGACCCCATGAGCAGTTCTTC,CASGLEGLARPHEQFF
TRBJ2-5,TRBD2,TRBV11-2,-,TGTGCCAGCAGCTTTGGGGGTGGCGGGAGGAGGAAGACCCAGTACTTC,CASSFGGGGRRKTQYF
TRBJ2-2,TRBD2,TRBV30,-,TGTGCCTGCCCTTTACGGGAGGCAACCATCGGAGGGGAGCTGTTTTTT,CACPLREATIGGELFF
TRBJ2-7,-,TRBV4-1,-,TGCGCCAGCAGCCAAGGGGAACAGGGAATTTACTCCTACGAGCAGTACTTC,CASSQGEQGIYSYEQYF
TRBJ1-3,-,TRBV6-6,once,TGTGCCAGCAGTTACTCGACGGGGGGAAACACCATATATTTT,CASSYSTGGNTIYF
TRBJ1-5,TRBD1,TRBV28,-,TGTGCCAGCAGTCAGGGGTCCGGGACAGTATATCAGCCCCAGCATTTT,CASSQGSGTVYQPQHF
TRBJ1-3,TRBD1,TRBV28,-,TGTGCCAGCAGTACCGCGGGACAGGGGGCGTATGGAAACACCATATATTTT,CASSTAGQGAYGNTIYF
TRBJ2-2,-,TRBV9,-,TGTGCCAGCAGCGCGCGACAGGACCCGAACACCGGGGAGCTGTTTTTT,CASSARQDPNTGELFF
TRBJ2-2,TRBD2,TRBV6-1,-,TGTGCCAGCAGTGCCATCGGGGGGGCCGCCGGGGAGCTGTTTTTT,CASSAIGGAAGELFF
TRBJ2-7,TRBD2,TRBV10-1,-,TGCGCCAGCAGTGGAAGGACTAGCGGGGAAATCTCCTACGAGCAGTACTTC,CASSGRTSGEISYEQYF
TRBJ1-2,-,TRBV5-1,-,TGCGCCAGCAGCTCTGACACCTACGAGGACTATGGCTACACCTTC,CASSSDTYEDYGYTF
TRBJ2-7,TRBD2,TRBV6-4,-,TGTGCCAGCAGTGACCCACCCAATGGGCTAGCGGGAGAATCCTACGAGCAGTACTTC,CASSDPPNGLAGESYEQYF
TRBJ2-7,TRBD2,TRBV19,-,TGTGCCAGTAGTATTCACCCTAGCGGGACGTCCTACGAGCAGTACTTC,CASSIHPSGTSYEQYF
TRBJ1-5,-,TRBV19,-,TGTGCCAGTAGACTCAGGGGTTCTAATCAGCCCCAGCATTTT,CASRLRGSNQPQHF
TRBJ2-3,-,TRBV19,-,TGTGCCAGTAGTGCCCGAGGACGGGGAATGACAGATACGCAGTATTTT,CASSARGRGMTDTQYF
TRBJ2-7,-,TRBV7-6,-,TGTGCCAGCAGCCACTACGGGGGCGAGCAGTACTTC,CASSHYGGEQYF
TRBJ1-6,-,TRBV4-1,few,TGCGCCAGCAGCCAAGGCTGGGGGCCTGGTAATTCACCCCTCCACTTT,CASSQGWGPGNSPLHF
TRBJ2-6,-,TRBV7-9,few,TGTGCCAGCAGCTTAGGCAGGGCTGGGGCCAACGTCCTGACTTTC,CASSLGRAGANVLTF
TRBJ2-7,TRBD2,TRBV28,-,TGTGCCAGCAGCCCTACTAGCGGAAGGGGTCGGTTCTACGAGCAGTACTTC,CASSPTSGRGRFYEQYF